What follows are 14 T cell receptor beta chains derived from one specimen sequenced in a study of cytomegalovirus exposure and HLA in healthy donors. PCR employed 60 Vbeta and 13 Jbeta primers. Measured with immunoSEQ multiplex PCR; TCRdb has only the in-frame clones, and not every one. The sample lists 150,000 to 200,000 clones, roughly 70% occurring once. Source material: PBMCs. The receptors originated from a girl aged 10-17 years in good health and CMV-seronegative.

V usage is TRBV6-1 and J usage is TRBJ2-7, with a tentative D call TRBD2 (6 bases). Germline V gene sequence: CDR1 MNHNS, CDR2 SASEGT. V dropped 6 bases and J dropped 7 bases, with 16 bases sitting between them. There are 13 residues in the CDR3. CDR3 region: CASRSVEGREQYF. The CDR3 DNA follows: TGTGCCAGCAGGAGTGTGGAGGGGAGAGAGCAGTACTTC.

The chain employs TRBV25-1 and TRBJ2-5; 8 nucleotides agree with TRBD1. From germline, CDR1 is MGHDK and CDR2 SYGVNS. The V and J ends lost 8 bases and 3 bases, in that order; junction bases with no gene match: 8. This CDR3 spans 14 amino acids. Here the CDR3 DNA reads TGTGCCAGCGGTCCACTGACAGGGGAAGAGACCCAGTACTTC. It encodes CASGPLTGEETQYF. Filled out from reference TRBV25-1 and TRBJ2-5, the complete variable domain reads EADIYQTPRYLVIGTGKKITLECSQTMGHDKMYWYQQDPGMELHLIHYSYGVNSTEKGDLSSESTVSRIRTEHFPLTLESARPSHTSQYLCASGPLTGEETQYFGPGTRLLVL.

The chain employs TRBV19 and TRBJ2-3; no firm D call. The CDR3 is made up of 13 amino acids. CDR1 LNHDA and CDR2 SQIVND come from the germline V gene (reference sequence). Deletions cut 7 bases from V and 1 base from J, with 9 bases between. CDR3 sequence reads: CASTADGTDTQYF. As DNA, the CDR3 is TGTGCCAGTACTGCGGATGGCACAGATACGCAGTATTTT.

This clone has more than one count but fewer than ten. V is TRBV6-5 and J is TRBJ1-2, with 8 nucleotides matching TRBD1. The CDR3 is made up of 13 amino acids. Germline V CDR1 and CDR2: MNHEY, SVGAGI. J lost 4 bases, V lost 6 bases, and 4 bases had no gene match. CDR3 nucleotides: TGTGCCAGCAGCCAAACAGGGGGCTATGGCTACACCTTC. Translation: CASSQTGGYGYTF.

The gene calls are TRBV20-1 and TRBJ1-4; perhaps TRBD1 as D (5 bases). The CDR3 is made up of 11 amino acids. V lost 5 bases and J lost 4, with 5 bases in between. The germline gives CDR1 DFQATT, CDR2 SNEGSKA (reference sequence). CDR3 in DNA: TGCAGTGCTGACAGTAATGAAAAACTGTTTTTT. It codes for CSADSNEKLFF.

The CDR3 here is CASLVGGGPTYEQYF. In DNA form, the CDR3 reads TGTGCCAGCCTCGTGGGCGGGGGGCCAACCTACGAGCAGTACTTC. The chain couples TRBV7-8 to TRBJ2-5; 8 positions match TRBD2. The end of the DNA aligns better with TRBJ2-7, so the J call may be wrong. The length of the CDR3 is 15 residues. Per the germline V gene, CDR1 is SGHVS and CDR2 is FQNEAQ.

The table lists this clone with a few counts. The rearrangement joins TRBV27 to TRBJ1-5; tentative D call: TRBD1 (5 bases). The V end was cut by 3 bases, the J end by 1 base, with 10 bases between. Germline V gene data show CDR1 as MNHEY and CDR2 as SMNVEV (reference sequence). The CDR3 loop spans 15 amino acids. CDR3 protein: CASSFGGVSNQPQHF. The CDR3 DNA reads as TGTGCCAGCAGTTTTGGGGGGGTAAGCAATCAGCCCCAGCATTTT.

The chain joins TRBV10-3 to TRBJ2-7; the D gene is possibly TRBD1 (6 bases). The V gene lost 7 bases and the J gene lost 2 bases, with 12 bases spanning the gap. CDR3 size: 13 residues. Looked up from germline, CDR1 is ENHRY and CDR2 is SYGVKD. The CDR3 is CAITQGPPYEQYF. For the CDR3, the DNA is TGTGCCATCACGCAGGGGCCTCCCTACGAGCAGTACTTC.

The gene calls are TRBV19 and TRBJ2-5; 9 bases align to TRBD1. Trimming took 1 base from V and 0 from J; bases not matched to a gene: 3. The CDR3 has 16 amino acids. Germline assignment: CDR1 LNHDA and CDR2 SQIVND (reference sequence). This chain's CDR3 is CASSIGNRGHQETQYF. The CDR3 DNA is TGTGCCAGTAGTATAGGGAACAGGGGGCACCAAGAGACCCAGTACTTC.

This clone appeared a few times. The rearrangement joins TRBV10-3 to TRBJ1-1; TRBD1 matches 10 bases. The V gene end was trimmed by 7 bases and the J gene end by 0 bases; junction bases not matched to a gene: 2. This CDR3 has 14 residues. The germline V gene has CDR1 ENHRY and CDR2 SYGVKD. Here the CDR3 DNA reads TGTGCCATCAAGGGACAGGGGATGAACACTGAAGCTTTCTTT. This sequence encodes CAIKGQGMNTEAFF.

This clone was seen only a few times. The chain uses TRBV7-9 and TRBJ1-1; D gene ambiguous. V lost 5 bases and J 0 bases, leaving 4 bases between the germline ends. This CDR3 region has 12 residues. The germline gives CDR1 SEHNR, CDR2 FQNEAQ (reference sequence). CDR3 nucleotides: TGTGCCAGCAGCAGCATGAACACTGAAGCTTTCTTT. It encodes CASSSMNTEAFF.

The rearrangement joins TRBV6-5 to TRBJ2-6; 7 bases agree with TRBD2. With V trimmed by 0 bases and J by 2 bases, 1 base remained unmatched. CDR1 is MNHEY, CDR2 SVGAGI, per germline. This CDR3 contains 16 residues. The CDR3 nucleotides are TGTGCCAGCAGTTACTCTGGGGGGGCTGGGGCCAACGTCCTGACTTTC. It codes for CASSYSGGAGANVLTF.

The gene calls are TRBV19 and TRBJ2-7, with 7 bases that match TRBD2. Per germline, CDR1 LNHDA and CDR2 SQIVND (reference sequence). V was pared by 7 bases and J by 3 bases, with 6 bases of the junction left unmatched. The CDR3 is 13 residues long. As DNA, the CDR3 is TGTGCCAGTACCTTGGGGGGGAACTACGAGCAGTACTTC. It translates to CASTLGGNYEQYF.

This clone has more than one count but fewer than ten. V is TRBV4-1 and J is TRBJ2-7; TRBD2 matches at 7 bases. The CDR3 is 18 residues long. Trimming removed 0 bases from V and 1 base from J; junction bases left unmatched: 12. Germline V lookup: CDR1 MGHRA, CDR2 YSYEKL. The DNA for the CDR3 is TGCGCCAGCAGCCAAGATCCCCCCCGCGGGAGCTTTTCCTACGAGCAGTACTTC. Protein product: CASSQDPPRGSFSYEQYF.